The rows below give T cell receptor beta chains drawn from one sample of a study of T cells in Graves' hyperthyroidism and ophthalmopathy. TCRdb itself ran the multiplex PCR reads through MiXCR, one entry per CDR3 protein. The table has around 450,000 distinct CDR3 sequences, about 13% seen once. Source material: blood. These receptors were collected from a woman aged 18-29 years with Graves' hyperthyroidism. Each CDR3 is given with its conserved first and last residue. D genes are given only for firm matches. Part of the rows lack a size; the others show once, few, many or a class for expanded clones.

J gene | clone size | V gene | D gene | CDR3 protein | CDR3 DNA
TRBJ2-7 | many | TRBV27 | TRBD2 | CASSLLRSERGAMREQYF | TGTGCCAGCAGTTTATTGAGGAGCGAGCGGGGGGCCATGCGGGAGCAGTACTTC
TRBJ2-3 | many | TRBV7-9 | NA | CASSQKGGQSTDTQYF | TGTGCCAGCAGCCAGAAGGGGGGACAGAGCACAGATACGCAGTATTTT
TRBJ2-5 | NA | TRBV7-9 | TRBD2 | CASSEGGLAGVGETQYF | TGTGCCAGCAGCGAGGGGGGTCTAGCGGGAGTCGGCGAGACCCAGTACTTC
TRBJ2-3 | few | TRBV15 | NA | CATSNFRSDTQYF | TGTGCCACCAGCAATTTTCGGTCAGATACGCAGTATTTT
TRBJ2-5 | NA | TRBV9 | NA | CASSPGDPRQETQYF | TGTGCCAGCAGCCCAGGGGACCCAAGACAAGAGACCCAGTACTTC
TRBJ1-2 | many | TRBV28 | NA | CASSLTGDRYYGYTF | TGTGCCAGCAGTTTGACAGGCGACCGATACTATGGCTACACCTTC
TRBJ2-7 | NA | TRBV29-1 | TRBD1 | CSVLGGQGATAYEQYF | TGCAGCGTTTTAGGGGGACAGGGGGCAACCGCCTACGAGCAGTACTTC
TRBJ1-5 | many | TRBV28 | NA | CASSLGGENQPQHF | TGTGCCAGCAGTTTAGGTGGGGAAAACCAGCCCCAGCATTTT
TRBJ2-1 | many | TRBV20-1 | TRBD1 | CSAPERGPLPEGEQFF | TGCAGTGCCCCGGAGAGGGGGCCACTACCTGAGGGTGAGCAGTTCTTC
TRBJ2-3 | many | TRBV4-3 | TRBD2 | CASSQDSPGGNTDTQYF | TGCGCCAGCAGCCAAGATTCGCCGGGAGGAAACACAGATACGCAGTATTTT
TRBJ2-1 | few | TRBV19 | NA | CASTLAPSSYNEQFF | TGTGCCAGTACTCTCGCTCCAAGCTCCTACAATGAGCAGTTCTTC
TRBJ1-5 | few | TRBV28 | TRBD1 | CASSPQGAPGQPQHF | TGTGCCAGCAGTCCACAGGGGGCGCCGGGGCAGCCCCAGCATTTT
TRBJ2-1 | NA | TRBV9 | NA | CASSSSDGTEQFF | TGTGCCAGCAGCTCCTCCGACGGGACTGAGCAGTTCTTC
TRBJ1-5 | many | TRBV20-1 | NA | CSARPPRRDSNQPQHF | TGCAGTGCACGCCCCCCCCGTCGCGATAGCAATCAGCCCCAGCATTTT
TRBJ1-2 | many | TRBV12-5 | NA | CASGLVTGVYGYTF | TGTGCTAGTGGTTTGGTAACCGGAGTCTATGGCTACACCTTC
TRBJ2-7 | NA | TRBV18 | NA | CASSTGQLYEQYF | TGTGCCAGCTCAACAGGACAGCTGTACGAGCAGTACTTC
TRBJ2-7 | NA | TRBV5-1 | TRBD2 | CASSLLAGGLEQYF | TGCGCCAGCAGCTTGCTAGCGGGAGGGCTCGAGCAGTACTTC
TRBJ2-1 | few | TRBV11-2 | TRBD2 | CASSWITSGSGYEQFF | TGTGCCAGCAGCTGGATTACTAGCGGGAGTGGGTATGAGCAGTTCTTC